This TCR beta chain stems from a study of control samples from healthy donors and cancer patients. The CDR3 extends over 15 amino acids. The germline V gene encodes CDR1 SGHTA and CDR2 FQGNSA. With 1 base removed from V and 1 base from J, the gap between germline ends came to 10 bases. Method: immunoSEQ multiplex PCR; TCRdb's copy keeps in-frame clones and lacks some. The sample yields 150,000 or so clones, over 85% seen once. This sequence was found in a man in his forties in good health. The material sequenced was blood. The chain combines TRBV7-2 with TRBJ1-1; D is uncertain. CDR3 amino acids: CASSLGRLGNTEAFF. In DNA, the CDR3 is TGTGCCAGCAGCTTAGGGAGATTAGGGAACACTGAAGCTTTCTTT.